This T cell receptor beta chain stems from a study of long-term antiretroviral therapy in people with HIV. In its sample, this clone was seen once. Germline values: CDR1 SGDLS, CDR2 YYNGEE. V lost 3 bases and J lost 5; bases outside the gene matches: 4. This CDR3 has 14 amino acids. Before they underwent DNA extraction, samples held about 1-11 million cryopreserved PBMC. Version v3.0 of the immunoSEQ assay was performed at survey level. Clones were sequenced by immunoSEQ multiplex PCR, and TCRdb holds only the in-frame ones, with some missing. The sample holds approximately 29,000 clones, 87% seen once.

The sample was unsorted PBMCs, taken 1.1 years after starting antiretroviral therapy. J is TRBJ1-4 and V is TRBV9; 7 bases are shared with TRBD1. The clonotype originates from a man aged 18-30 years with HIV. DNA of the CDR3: TGTGCCAGCAGCGAGGGACAGCCGAATGAAAAACTGTTTTTT. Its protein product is CASSEGQPNEKLFF.